These T cell receptor beta chains were read from a single sample in a study of T-cell memory formation after mild COVID-19. TCRdb recomputed calls from the 5' RACE reads with MiXCR, one row per CDR3 protein. The profile shows some 490,000 distinct CDR3 sequences, 15% to 20% of them singletons. Input material: PBMCs or a T cell subset sorted from them (not recorded which). These receptors were taken from an adult woman who had mild COVID-19 (a few samples of this study predate the infection). Cell type and time point are not known. Each CDR3 is given with its conserved first and last residue. The listing skips clone size in some rows; elsewhere it reads once, few, many or a size class.

v_gene,j_gene,abundance,CDR3aa
TRBV7-9,TRBJ2-1,-,CASVLAPYNEQFF
TRBV5-5,TRBJ2-7,few,CASSTDRDHYEQYF
TRBV27,TRBJ2-7,few,CASSSHRTGGYEQYF
TRBV29-1,TRBJ1-1,few,CSGGTGGDAFF
TRBV6-1,TRBJ1-1,-,CASRGTDSELEAFF
TRBV29-1,TRBJ2-7,few,CSYQGDSPGEQYF
TRBV7-6,TRBJ2-4,few,CASSGESGDGSLAKNIQYF
TRBV9,TRBJ2-3,-,CASSRGQGRSPGTDTQYF
TRBV7-8,TRBJ1-2,few,CASSSSGTGSYGYTF
TRBV10-3,TRBJ1-6,-,CAISGDTTVNSPLHF
TRBV20-1,TRBJ2-7,-,CSARGLEVYEQYF
TRBV20-1,TRBJ2-1,-,CSARPLLRTGYNEQFF
TRBV5-1,TRBJ1-1,many,CASSLARQGLPMNTEAFF
TRBV15,TRBJ2-7,-,CATSRDLTYEQYF
TRBV11-2,TRBJ1-1,-,CASTDWENRGITEAFF
TRBV12-3/TRBV12-4,TRBJ2-1,-,CASSPRNFVGNEQFF
TRBV12-3/TRBV12-4,TRBJ2-5,few,CASSLVVQKTQYF
TRBV5-1,TRBJ1-1,-,CASSLAGTGSTEAFF
TRBV5-1,TRBJ1-2,few,CASSPGSANYGYTF
TRBV29-1,TRBJ2-7,few,CSVEKVGGVSYEQYF
TRBV9,TRBJ1-1,many,CASSSGRAANEAFF
TRBV7-9,TRBJ2-5,-,CASSILSLTSGGIQETQYF
TRBV20-1,TRBJ2-1,few,CSATLAGGPHEQFF
TRBV12-3/TRBV12-4,TRBJ1-5,few,CASSLTGTNRGPQHF
TRBV5-6,TRBJ2-5,many,CASSFGQAQETQYF
TRBV9,TRBJ2-1,-,CASSKTSGGNEQFF
TRBV24-1,TRBJ2-3,-,CATSDYEDTQYF
TRBV29-1,TRBJ2-3,few,CSEGDEGTQYF
TRBV13,TRBJ2-5,-,CASTIKALERGRQETQYF
TRBV4-2,TRBJ2-7,few,CASSQEFLAGPSSYEQYF